The 12 T cell receptor beta chains below come from one sample, sequenced in a study of human T cells and chemical hapten exposure. TCRdb reanalysed the 5' RACE reads using MiXCR and keeps one entry per CDR3 protein. The sample lists approximately 81,000 distinct CDR3 sequences, about 8.4% occurring once. Extraction yielded total RNA from whole blood (unfractionated). These receptors came from a male donor in good health.

This clonotype showed up just a few times. The rearrangement uses TRBV10-1 and TRBJ1-5; possibly TRBD1 for D (5 bases). The CDR3 is 19 residues long. Germline V gene data show CDR1 as WNHNN and CDR2 as SYGVQD (reference sequence). The V end was cut by 0 bases, the J end by 3 bases, with 21 bases between. In DNA form, the CDR3 reads TGCGCCAGCAGTGAGTCGGTCGTCAGGGCCCGAACTCCCAATCAGCCCCAGCATTTT. It translates to CASSESVVRARTPNQPQHF.

This clonotype was counted ten times or more. The gene calls are TRBV20-1 and TRBJ2-5; 9 bases agree with TRBD1. The length of the CDR3 is 18 residues. The germline CDR1 and CDR2 sequences are DFQATT and SNEGSKA (reference sequence). Trimming took 0 bases from V and 1 from J; bases not matched to a gene: 12. CDR3 DNA: TGCAGTGCTAGAGATCCCGGACAGGGGAAAGGGCCCCAAGAGACCCAGTACTTC. This codes for CSARDPGQGKGPQETQYF.

The V call is TRBV28, the J call TRBJ2-5; 8 bases line up with TRBD1. Losses at the gene ends were 5 bases for V and 2 bases for J; bases not matched to a gene: 7. The CDR3 is 15 residues long. CDR1 is MDHEN, CDR2 SYDVKM, per germline. CDR3 nucleotides: TGTGCCAGCAGTCAAAACACAGGGGGACAAGAGACCCAGTACTTC. Protein sequence: CASSQNTGGQETQYF.

This clonotype was recorded many times. The V and J genes are TRBV29-1 and TRBJ2-7; 8 positions match TRBD1. The V segment lost 6 bases and the J segment 2 bases; nucleotides outside the gene matches: 6. This CDR3 contains 13 residues. Germline CDR1 and CDR2: SQVTM and ANQGSEA. The CDR3, as DNA: TGCAGCGTGGAGGACAGGGAACCCTACGAGCAGTACTTC. Protein sequence: CSVEDREPYEQYF.

The rearrangement uses TRBV5-5 and TRBJ2-5; possible D gene TRBD2, 5 bases. This CDR3 spans 14 amino acids. Germline values: CDR1 SGHKS, CDR2 YYEKEE (reference sequence). V lost 7 bases and J lost 2, with 15 bases in between. The chain's CDR3 is CASGLMLSQETQYF. CDR3 coding DNA: TGTGCCAGCGGACTGATGCTGTCGCAAGAGACCCAGTACTTC.

This clonotype turned up a few times. V is TRBV7-9 and J is TRBJ2-7; D is uncertain. Germline V gene sequence: CDR1 SEHNR, CDR2 FQNEAQ (reference sequence). Deletions cut 5 bases from V and 5 bases from J, with 10 bases between. The CDR3 length is 12 residues. Here the CDR3 reads CASSPVLDEQYF. The CDR3 DNA reads TGTGCCAGCAGCCCGGTTTTGGACGAGCAGTACTTC.

Ten or more counts support this clonotype. The chain links TRBV6-1 to TRBJ2-3; D may be TRBD1 (5 bases). The ends were cut back, 7 bases at V and 4 bases at J, with 12 bases in the middle. This CDR3 spans 13 amino acids. The germline V gene has CDR1 MNHNS and CDR2 SASEGT. CDR3 amino acids: CASKIRAADTQYF. The CDR3 nucleotides are TGTGCCAGCAAGATCAGGGCCGCAGATACGCAGTATTTT.

The sample holds a few counts of this clonotype. V and J are TRBV3-1 and TRBJ2-2; 8 bases agree with TRBD2. This CDR3 is built from 14 residues. Germline assignment: CDR1 LGHDT and CDR2 YNNKEL (reference sequence). The ends lost 8 bases at V and 2 bases at J; junction bases unmatched: 4. The CDR3 DNA sequence: TGTGCCAGCCGGGGGGGGCCCAACACCGGGGAGCTGTTTTTT. This sequence encodes CASRGGPNTGELFF.

This clonotype appeared many times. This chain uses TRBV21-1 with TRBJ1-5; the table gives TRBD1 as D, unverified against the DNA. TRBV21-1 has pseudogene status. The CDR3 sequence is 19 residues long. CDR3 in DNA: TGTGCCAGCAGCACTGTCCAAACCCACACAGGAGATAGCAATCAGCCCCAGCATTTT. Its protein product is CASSTVQTHTGDSNQPQHF.

This clonotype came up a few times. This chain connects TRBV10-3 to TRBJ2-4; 9 nucleotides match TRBD1. The V and J ends lost 9 bases and 7 bases, in that order; junction bases with no gene match: 7. Germline lookup yields CDR1 ENHRY and CDR2 SYGVKD. The CDR3 sequence is 13 residues long. CDR3 in DNA: TGTGCCATAAGGGACAGGGAGGGTAACATTCAGTACTTC. Its protein product is CAIRDREGNIQYF.

This clonotype has more than one count but fewer than ten. The chain combines TRBV29-1 with TRBJ2-5; D uncertain. This CDR3 comprises 12 residues. The germline V gene encodes CDR1 SQVTM and CDR2 ANQGSEA. V was clipped by 7 bases and J by 5 bases, with 14 bases between them. The CDR3 DNA is TGCAGCGCCTCACCTCCTACTGAGACCCAGTACTTC. Translated, it gives CSASPPTETQYF.

This clonotype was seen many times. The CDR3 DNA follows: TGTGCCAGCAGTTTCGGAGGGGCTAATGGCAATCAGCCCCAGCATTTT. As protein: CASSFGGANGNQPQHF. The rearrangement joins TRBV12-3 or TRBV12-4 to TRBJ1-5, with TRBD1 as a possible D gene (5 bases). The CDR3 totals 16 residues. Trimming took off 3 bases at V and 2 bases at J, with 14 bases between the two ends.